A single sample gave rise to the 5 T cell receptor beta chains below, sequenced in a study of identical twins. One entry per CDR3 protein, called by TCRdb with MiXCR from the 5' RACE reads. The sample has a few hundred thousand distinct CDR3 sequences, about an eighth seen once. These sequences were also reported in another study, on yellow fever vaccine responses in identical twins.

Input material: memory (CD45RO+) T cells sorted from blood. The receptors here all came from a woman aged 18-29 years in good health.

This clonotype was observed a few times. CDR3 DNA sequence: TGCAGCGGACGACAGGGGAACACTGAAGCTTTCTTT. This encodes CSGRQGNTEAFF. The chain joins TRBV29-1 to TRBJ1-1, with 7 positions matching TRBD1. CDR1 is SQVTM, CDR2 ANQGSEA, per germline. The CDR3 runs 12 residues. Trimming at V came to 7 bases and at J to 1 base, leaving 3 bases not matched to a gene.

A few counts support this clonotype. The rearrangement joins TRBV2 to TRBJ2-5; 8 bases fit TRBD1. The germline V gene has CDR1 SNHLY and CDR2 FYNNEI. With V trimmed by 7 bases and J by 5 bases, 9 bases remained unmatched. The CDR3 is 14 amino acids. CDR3 coding DNA: TGTGCCAGCAATCGGGCAGGGGGCGGTGAGACCCAGTACTTC. This gives the protein CASNRAGGGETQYF.

This clonotype has at least ten counts. The chain recombines TRBV12-3 or TRBV12-4 with TRBJ1-5; D is unclear. Trimming took 5 bases from V and 0 from J, leaving 5 bases between them. The CDR3 is 13 residues long. CDR3 protein: CASSVVSNQPQHF. The CDR3 bases are TGTGCCAGCAGTGTAGTTAGCAATCAGCCCCAGCATTTT.

In this sample, this clonotype turned up a few times. The rearrangement links TRBV7-9 to TRBJ1-5; 7 bases agree with TRBD1. J lost 3 bases, V lost 2 bases, and 7 bases had no gene match. The CDR3 totals 16 residues. Germline CDR1 SEHNR, CDR2 FQNEAQ (reference sequence). CDR3: CASSLTGTVLNQPQHF. The CDR3, as DNA: TGTGCCAGCAGCTTAACTGGGACAGTTCTCAATCAGCCCCAGCATTTT.

The rearrangement links TRBV7-2 to TRBJ2-3, with 13 positions matching TRBD2. This CDR3 comprises 16 residues. Germline V lookup: CDR1 SGHTA, CDR2 FQGNSA. Trimming at V came to 4 bases and at J to 10 bases, leaving 11 bases not matched to a gene. The CDR3 DNA reads TGTGCCAGCAGCTCCCGACTAGCGGGGGGAGGGGTGTCGCAGTATTTT. This encodes CASSSRLAGGGVSQYF.